This T cell receptor beta chain derives from a study of blood T cell repertoires in COVID-19. Study-wide background: Spain, Italy and the United States supplied samples that represented acute and convalescent COVID-19. Sources were T cells, B-cell-depleted T cells, or PBMCs; the material itself was cDNA or gDNA.

Per the original data handling: Amplification of reference gene primers provided the estimated nucleated cell counts. TCRdb's copy holds only in-frame clones and misses some; the assay was immunoSEQ multiplex PCR. V, J and clone size are those of that table, while D and trimming were read from the DNA. Of 180,000 or so clones in the sample, 87% are singletons; the top ten hold 1.6%. This receptor was obtained from a woman between 45 and 65 years old with acute or convalescent COVID-19. The sequencing input was peripheral blood.

The CDR3: CASSQARAAGAWETQYF. CDR3 in DNA: TGTGCCAGCAGCCAGGCCCGAGCAGCGGGAGCGTGGGAGACCCAGTACTTC. The chain combines TRBV3-1 (or the pseudogene TRBV3-2) with TRBJ2-5; 8 bases map to TRBD2. This CDR3 comprises 17 residues. Germline CDR1 is LGHDT and CDR2 is YNNKEL (reference sequence). V gave up 3 bases and J gave up 5 bases; unmatched junction bases: 14.